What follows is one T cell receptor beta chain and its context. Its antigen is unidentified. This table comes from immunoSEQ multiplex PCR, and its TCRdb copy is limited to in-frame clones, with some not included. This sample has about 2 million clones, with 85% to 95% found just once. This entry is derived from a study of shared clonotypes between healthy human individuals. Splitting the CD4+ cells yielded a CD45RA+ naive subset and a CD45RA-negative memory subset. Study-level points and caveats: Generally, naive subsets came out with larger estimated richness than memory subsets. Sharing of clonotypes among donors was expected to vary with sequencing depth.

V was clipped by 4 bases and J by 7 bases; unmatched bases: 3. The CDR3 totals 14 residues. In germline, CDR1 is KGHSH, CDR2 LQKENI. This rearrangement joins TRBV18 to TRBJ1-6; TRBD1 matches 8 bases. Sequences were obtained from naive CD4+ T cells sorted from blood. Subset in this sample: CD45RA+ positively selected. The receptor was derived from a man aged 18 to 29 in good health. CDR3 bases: TGTGCCAGCTCACTGACAGGGGAGAATTCACCCCTCCACTTT. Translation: CASSLTGENSPLHF. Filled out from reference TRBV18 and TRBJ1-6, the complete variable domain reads NAGVMQNPRHLVRRRGQEARLRCSPMKGHSHVYWYRQLPEEGLKFMVYLQKENIIDESGMPKERFSAEFPKEGPSILRIQQVVRGDSAAYFCASSLTGENSPLHFGNGTRLTVT.